This T cell receptor beta chain was retrieved from a study of TIL therapy for anti-PD-1-resistant metastatic lung cancer. Whole-study context: Patients then received nivolumab; progressors got lymphodepletion, TIL and IL-2.

As for time point: pre-treatment sample, taken before nivolumab and TIL therapy. Trimming took off 5 bases at V and 6 bases at J, with 6 bases between the two ends. The CDR3 is 11 residues long. The immunoSEQ assay was v3. Sequenced by immunoSEQ multiplex PCR; TCRdb stores in-frame clones only, minus some. The sample lists approximately 22,000 clones, just over 70% occurring once. This specimen was blood, taken at baseline. The chain carries TRBV12-3 or TRBV12-4 and TRBJ2-3, with D uncertain. This clonotype originated in a person aged 30 to 80 with non-small cell lung cancer. CDR3 DNA sequence: TGTGCCAGCAGTCCCCTGGATACGCAGTATTTT. Its translation: CASSPLDTQYF.